The entry below gives a single T cell receptor beta chain sequence along with its context. The CDR3 is 15 amino acids. This entry belongs to a study of T cell responses to AZD1222 COVID-19 vaccine. Some clones are missing from TCRdb's copy, which holds only in-frame ones; the method was immunoSEQ multiplex PCR. The profile covers roughly 130,000 clones, with about 82% appearing a single time and less than 15% taken by the ten largest. The V gene is TRBV21-1, the J gene TRBJ2-7; no check of the table's D call, TRBD2, against the DNA was made. TRBV21-1 is shown as a pseudogene. The source material was peripheral blood, sampled on day 0 of AZD1222 vaccination. The TCR was taken from an adult in good health. CDR3 amino acids: CASSKGGRPRCEQYF. In nucleotides, the CDR3 is TGTGCCAGCAGCAAAGGAGGGAGGCCACGCTGCGAGCAGTACTTC.